The subject of this entry is one T cell receptor beta chain. This entry is derived from a study of patients and donors after allogeneic stem cell transplantation. TCRdb re-analysed the RT-PCR reads in MiXCR, keeping a single row per CDR3 protein. Of some 880,000 distinct CDR3 sequences listed, about 20% are singletons. CDR3 length: 12 residues. Trimming took 4 bases from V and 6 from J, leaving 10 bases between them. Germline CDR1 MNHNY, CDR2 SVGAGI (reference sequence). Sequencing input: blood, either unsorted or a sorted T cell fraction (not recorded which). The chain recombines TRBV6-6 with TRBJ2-7; D ambiguous. This clonotype was obtained from a human donor who was either an allogeneic HSCT recipient or a stem cell or donor lymphocyte infusion donor (not recorded which). It is not recorded whose cells these are; they may come from a transplant donor. This CDR3 reads CASSSALVEQYF. The CDR3 DNA sequence: TGTGCCAGCAGTTCCGCCTTGGTCGAGCAGTACTTC.